This T cell receptor (beta chain) was documented in a study of cytomegalovirus exposure and HLA in healthy donors. Findings and limits, study-wide: Earlier results showed most TCR beta V segments being productive about 87% or about 30% of the time.

With respect to this clone: Its antigen is not known.

This CDR3 is 16 amino acids long. Germline V gene lookup returns CDR1 SGHNT and CDR2 YYREEE (reference sequence). With 1 base removed from V and 1 base from J, the gap between germline ends came to 14 bases. PCR employed 60 Vbeta and 13 Jbeta primers. The protocol was immunoSEQ multiplex PCR, while the TCRdb copy is restricted to in-frame clones and leaves out a portion. The data contain about 150,000 clones, less than 85% of them singletons. The sequencing input was PBMCs. This chain joins TRBV5-4 and TRBJ1-1; TRBD1 is a possible D gene (5 bases). The clonotype comes from a woman in her fifties or sixties in good health and CMV-seropositive. CDR3 coding DNA: TGTGCCAGCAGCTTGTTTACGGGGACTCCGAACACTGAAGCTTTCTTT. Residues: CASSLFTGTPNTEAFF.